The 18 T cell receptor beta chains in this list originate from one sample, sequenced in a study of CD8 T cells in ankylosing spondylitis. Study observations and caveats: About eight highly homologous variants made up a TCR beta motif that seemed to typify ankylosing spondylitis blood.

TCRdb re-called the 5' RACE reads with MiXCR, one entry per CDR3 protein. The table shows under 150,000 distinct CDR3 sequences, with roughly 18% occurring only once. Antigen specificity for these receptors is unknown. Sequenced sample: blood, either unsorted or a sorted T cell fraction (not recorded which). The receptors shown here come from a male donor with ankylosing spondylitis.

This rearrangement joins TRBV6-1 to TRBJ2-2, with 9 bases aligning to TRBD2. The germline V gene encodes CDR1 MNHNS and CDR2 SASEGT. The J segment lost 7 bases and the V segment lost 4 bases, leaving 7 bases of the junction unmatched. The CDR3 runs 15 residues. The CDR3 sequence: CASSVPLAGFGELFF. The CDR3 DNA is TGTGCCAGCAGTGTCCCCCTAGCGGGATTCGGGGAGCTGTTTTTT.

This clonotype was counted only a few times. The CDR3 DNA sequence: TGTGCCAGCAGTTCAGGAGCCGGGACTAGTACGCCAGGGGAGCAGTTCTTC. Protein: CASSSGAGTSTPGEQFF. The chain uses TRBV6-2 or TRBV6-3 and TRBJ2-1, with 8 bases matching TRBD2. Germline assignment: CDR1 MNHEY and CDR2 SVGEGT. The CDR3 loop spans 17 amino acids. Germline trimming cut 4 bases from V and 10 bases from J; bases unmatched to any gene: 18.

This clonotype has a count of ten or more. V gene TRBV10-3 combines with J gene TRBJ1-5, with a tentative D call TRBD1 (5 bases). The ends were cut back, 0 bases at V and 4 bases at J, with 13 bases in the middle. The CDR3 spans 16 residues. Germline CDR1 and CDR2: ENHRY and SYGVKD. The chain's CDR3 is CAISESLDMGNQPQHF. CDR3 coding DNA: TGTGCCATCAGTGAGTCGCTGGACATGGGGAATCAGCCCCAGCATTTT.

The V call is TRBV5-1, the J call TRBJ2-2; the match to TRBD2 covers 10 bases. This CDR3 is 16 amino acids long. Germline V gene data show CDR1 as SGHRS and CDR2 as YFSETQ. J lost 7 bases, V lost 1 base, and 7 bases had no gene match. The CDR3 loop reads CASSLISSGSHGELFF. The CDR3 bases are TGCGCCAGCAGCTTGATATCTAGCGGGAGTCACGGGGAGCTGTTTTTT.

The V call is TRBV4-1, the J call TRBJ2-1, with 11 nucleotides matching TRBD2. V shed 1 base and J 8 bases; nucleotides not matched to a gene: 4. CDR1 and CDR2 from the germline V gene are MGHRA and YSYEKL. The CDR3 runs to 15 residues. In DNA form, the CDR3 reads TGCGCCAGCAGCCAAGTAACTAGCGGGAGCTATGAGCAGTTCTTC. Its translation is CASSQVTSGSYEQFF.

This clonotype was recorded a few times. The J gene is TRBJ2-7, the V gene TRBV12-3 or TRBV12-4, with D hard to call. The V end lost 4 bases, the J end lost 2 bases, and 12 bases lay between the germline ends. The CDR3 is 14 residues long. CDR3 sequence (DNA): TGTGCCAGCAGTTACACGAGTTCACCCTACGAGCAGTACTTC. This gives the protein CASSYTSSPYEQYF.

In this sample, this clonotype turned up many times. The rearrangement links TRBV29-1 to TRBJ2-2; TRBD1 agrees at 8 bases. The germline gives CDR1 SQVTM, CDR2 ANQGSEA. The CDR3 spans 14 residues. Trimming removed 3 bases from V and 1 base from J; junction bases left unmatched: 1. The CDR3 spells CSVDRGLNTGELFF. Written as DNA, the CDR3 is TGCAGCGTTGACAGGGGGCTGAACACCGGGGAGCTGTTTTTT.

This rearrangement joins TRBV28 to TRBJ1-2; D remains unclear. CDR1 and CDR2 from the germline V gene are MDHEN and SYDVKM. The length of the CDR3 is 14 residues. The ends were cut back, 3 bases at V and 3 bases at J, with 11 bases in the middle. CDR3 sequence: CASSFARRDYGYTF. The CDR3 coding sequence is TGTGCCAGCAGTTTCGCCAGGCGAGACTATGGCTACACCTTC.

The genes are TRBV7-9 and TRBJ2-3; TRBD2 matches 7 bases. The V gene's germline CDR1 is SEHNR and CDR2 FQNEAQ (reference sequence). The CDR3 runs 15 residues. The trim removed 8 bases at V and 5 bases at J, leaving 13 bases unmatched. CDR3 bases: TGTGCCAGCGGACCCTGGCGGGAGAATGGAGATACGCAGTATTTT. Translating it yields CASGPWRENGDTQYF.

The J gene is TRBJ2-7, the V gene TRBV7-2, with D hard to call. The germline V gene encodes CDR1 SGHTA and CDR2 FQGNSA. CDR3 length: 13 amino acids. The ends were cut back, 5 bases at V and 2 bases at J, with 10 bases in the middle. The CDR3 sequence is CASSPGVAYEQYF. CDR3 in DNA: TGTGCCAGCAGCCCCGGCGTCGCCTACGAGCAGTACTTC.

J is TRBJ2-7 and V is TRBV27; 9 bases fit TRBD2. V dropped 6 bases and J dropped 2; count of bases not matched to a gene: 11. The length of the CDR3 is 16 residues. CDR1 and CDR2 from the germline V gene are MNHEY and SMNVEV (reference sequence). The CDR3 is CASRVSGSRPTYEQYF. The CDR3 coding sequence is TGTGCCAGCAGGGTTAGCGGGAGTCGCCCCACCTACGAGCAGTACTTC.

The V gene is TRBV27, the J gene TRBJ1-2; 7 bases match TRBD1. In germline, CDR1 is MNHEY, CDR2 SMNVEV (reference sequence). With 6 bases clipped from V and 4 bases from J, the junction kept 5 bases outside the gene matches. The CDR3 covers 13 residues. This CDR3 is CASSRTGVYGYTF. In DNA form, the CDR3 reads TGTGCCAGCAGCCGGACAGGCGTCTATGGCTACACCTTC.

In its sample, this clonotype was seen many times. The chain has TRBV12-3 or TRBV12-4 and TRBJ2-3, with a weak D call TRBD2 (6 bases). This CDR3 has 17 amino acids. Trimming left V 5 bases short and J 1 base short, with 19 bases between. In DNA form, the CDR3 reads TGTGCCAGCAGTACCACCCCTGGGGGGTCTGGCACAGATACGCAGTATTTT. Amino acids: CASSTTPGGSGTDTQYF.

A few counts support this clonotype. The rearrangement joins TRBV4-2 to TRBJ2-3, with TRBD2 matching over 15 bases. The CDR3 is 19 amino acids. CDR1 is LGHNA, CDR2 YNFKEQ, per germline. Unmatched junction bases numbered 9, after V lost 0 bases and J lost 5 bases. The CDR3 spells CASSQDPAPGLAGGDTQYF. The CDR3 DNA reads TGTGCCAGCAGCCAAGATCCAGCCCCGGGACTAGCGGGAGGAGATACGCAGTATTTT.

This clonotype has more than one count but fewer than ten. The rearrangement links TRBV27 to TRBJ1-1; 11 nucleotides agree with TRBD1. V was clipped by 2 bases and J by 11 bases; unmatched bases: 4. The germline gives CDR1 MNHEY, CDR2 SMNVEV (reference sequence). This CDR3 is built from 13 residues. CDR3 in amino acids: CASSLGQGAGAFF. The CDR3 DNA sequence: TGTGCCAGCAGTTTAGGACAGGGGGCTGGGGCTTTCTTT.

The CDR3 nucleotides are TGCGCCAGCAGCTGGACAGGGGGGACCTACAATGAGCAGTTCTTC. It yields the protein CASSWTGGTYNEQFF. The V gene is TRBV5-1, the J gene TRBJ2-1, with TRBD1 matching over 10 bases. Losses at the gene ends were 3 bases for V and 2 bases for J; bases not matched to a gene: 2. Germline V CDR1 and CDR2: SGHRS, YFSETQ. There are 15 residues in the CDR3.

The CDR3 protein is CASSQGETSADEQFF. In DNA form, the CDR3 reads TGTGCCAGCAGCCAGGGTGAGACTAGCGCGGATGAGCAGTTCTTC. The chain carries TRBV5-6 and TRBJ2-1; 8 bases agree with TRBD2. Germline V gene sequence: CDR1 SGHDT, CDR2 YYEEEE. V was pared by 4 bases and J by 8 bases, with 11 bases of the junction left unmatched. The CDR3 runs 15 residues.

On this clonotype: A read error may produce the germline difference seen at one junction end. This chain uses TRBV12-3 or TRBV12-4 with TRBJ1-1; a possible D gene is TRBD1 (5 bases). The CDR3 runs to 17 residues. The CDR3 coding sequence is TGTGCCAGCAGTCTAGCTAGGGACGTATTAATGAACACTGAAGCTTTCTTT. Its translation: CASSLARDVLMNTEAFF.